The subject of this entry is one T cell receptor beta chain. In TCRdb, the RT-PCR reads were re-called with MiXCR into one record per CDR3 protein. In the table there are about 680,000 distinct CDR3 sequences, 14% of which are singletons. Sample: memory CD4+ T cells from blood. This sequence originates from a female donor in good health, serving as a healthy control.

The CDR3, as DNA: TGTGCCAGTAGTGACTGGGGACAGGGGGATGAGCAGTTCTTC. Translation gives CASSDWGQGDEQFF. The chain recombines TRBV19 with TRBJ2-1; 11 positions agree with TRBD1. The germline gives CDR1 LNHDA, CDR2 SQIVND (reference sequence). J lost 8 bases, V lost 5 bases, and 5 bases had no gene match. The CDR3 has 14 residues.